This T cell receptor beta chain derives from a study of Graves' ophthalmopathy and Graves' hyperthyroidism. This clonotype was seen repeatedly, ten times or more. The germline V and J ends were trimmed by 7 bases and 2 bases, with 11 bases remaining between them. The CDR3 consists of 12 residues. Looked up from germline, CDR1 is SQVTM and CDR2 is ANQGSEA. The authors amplified TCR beta CDR3 regions, and they did so from RNA transcripts for repertoire sequencing. Amplification began with first-round RT-PCR using HTBI primers, then second-round multiplex PCR was performed. Via MiXCR, TCRdb re-called the multiplex PCR reads, giving one row per CDR3 protein. This table has about 740,000 distinct CDR3 sequences, 40% appearing once.

The TCR originated in an adult man with Graves' ophthalmopathy. The sample was peripheral blood. The chain joins TRBV29-1 to TRBJ2-5; the D call may be TRBD1 or TRBD2 (6 bases each). The CDR3 DNA follows: TGCAGCGCCGAGGGGGGACAAGAGACCCAGTACTTC. Translation gives CSAEGGQETQYF.